Listed here is a single T cell receptor (beta chain). Its antigen remains unknown. The data originate from a study of T cells after yellow fever vaccination. The CDR3 loop spans 15 amino acids. The germline V gene has CDR1 SGHVS and CDR2 FNYEAQ. Trimming took 2 bases from V and 2 from J, leaving 10 bases between them. From the 5' RACE reads, TCRdb called clonotypes with MiXCR, one entry per CDR3 protein. In the table there are 610,000 or so distinct CDR3 sequences, approximately 13% of which are singletons. Study findings and constraints: A large majority of primary-vaccination clones showed up again after the booster (about 97% CD4, about 87% CD8).

Sequencing was performed on PBMCs, taken on the day of the yellow fever booster vaccination. The chain recombines TRBV7-6 with TRBJ1-3, with unresolved D. This sequence was found in a man aged 25 to 40 who received the YFV17D yellow fever vaccine. The CDR3, as DNA: TGTGCCAGCAGCTTATCTGGGCGGACTGGAAACACCATATATTTT. Amino acids: CASSLSGRTGNTIYF.